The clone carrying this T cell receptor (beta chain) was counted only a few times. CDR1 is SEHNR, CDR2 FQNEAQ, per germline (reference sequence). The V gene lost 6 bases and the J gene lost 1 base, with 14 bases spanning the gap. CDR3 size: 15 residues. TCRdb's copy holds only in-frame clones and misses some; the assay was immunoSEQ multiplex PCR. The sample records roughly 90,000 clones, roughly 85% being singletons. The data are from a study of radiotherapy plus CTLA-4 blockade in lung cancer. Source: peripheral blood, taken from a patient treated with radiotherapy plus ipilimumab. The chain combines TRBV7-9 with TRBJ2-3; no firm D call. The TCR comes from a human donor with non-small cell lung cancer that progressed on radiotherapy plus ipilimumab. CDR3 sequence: CASRRAEPRTDTQYF. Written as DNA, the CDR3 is TGTGCCAGCAGACGGGCTGAGCCTCGCACAGATACGCAGTATTTT.